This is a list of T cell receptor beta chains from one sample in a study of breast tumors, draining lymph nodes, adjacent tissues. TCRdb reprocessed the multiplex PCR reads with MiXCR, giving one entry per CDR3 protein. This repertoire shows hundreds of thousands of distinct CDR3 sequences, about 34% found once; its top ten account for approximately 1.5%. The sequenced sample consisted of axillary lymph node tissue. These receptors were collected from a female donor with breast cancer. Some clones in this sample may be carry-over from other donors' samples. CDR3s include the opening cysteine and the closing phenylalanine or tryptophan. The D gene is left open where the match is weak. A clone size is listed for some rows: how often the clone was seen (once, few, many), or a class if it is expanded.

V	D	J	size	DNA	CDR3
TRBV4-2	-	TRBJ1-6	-	TGTGCCAGCAGCCAACCCCGGGACAAGTCCGAAGGCCGTGATTCACCCCTCCACTTT	CASSQPRDKSEGRDSPLHF
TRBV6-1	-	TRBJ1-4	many	TGTGCCAGCAGTGCCCGGGGGGCGCGGGGCAATGAAAAACTGTTTTTT	CASSARGARGNEKLFF
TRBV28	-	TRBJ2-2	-	TGTGCCAGCAGTCCTCATCTCCCAGGGGCCGGGGAGCTGTTTTTT	CASSPHLPGAGELFF
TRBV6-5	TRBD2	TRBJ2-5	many	TGTGCCAGCACCTACAGAGGTGCGGGAGAAGAGACCCAGTACTTC	CASTYRGAGEETQYF
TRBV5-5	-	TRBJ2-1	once	TGTGCCAGCAGCCAACGGATCGGTAATGAGCAGTTCTTC	CASSQRIGNEQFF
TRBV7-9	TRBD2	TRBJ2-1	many	TGTGCCAGCAGCTTACTAGCGGGCCTTACTAATGAGCAGTTCTTC	CASSLLAGLTNEQFF
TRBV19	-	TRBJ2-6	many	TGTGCCAGTAGTACGACAGCTGGGGCCAACGTCCTGACTTTC	CASSTTAGANVLTF
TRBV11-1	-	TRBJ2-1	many	TGTGCCAGCAGCTTAGGCCCTCAGGGGTACTACAATGAGCAGTTCTTC	CASSLGPQGYYNEQFF
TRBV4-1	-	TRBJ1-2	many	TGCGCCAGCAGCCAGATAAGCAGGGAGGCTGGCTACACCTTC	CASSQISREAGYTF
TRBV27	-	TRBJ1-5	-	TGTGCCAGCGTAGAAACGGGACAGCATTTT	CASVETGQHF
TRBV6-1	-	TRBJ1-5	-	TGTGCCAGCAGTGAAGTGCATAGCGGGAGGGAGACAGATACGCAGCATTTT	CASSEVHSGRETDTQHF
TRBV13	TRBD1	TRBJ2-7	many	TGTGCCAGCAGCTACCGGGACAGGGGGCGTGGCGAGCAGTACTTC	CASSYRDRGRGEQYF
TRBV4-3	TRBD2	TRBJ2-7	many	TGCGCCAGCAGCCAAGGTCTGACTAGCAATGAGCAGTACTTC	CASSQGLTSNEQYF
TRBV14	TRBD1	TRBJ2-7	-	TGTGCTAGAGCTTTGGGGACAGCGTCCTACGAGCAGTACTTC	CARALGTASYEQYF
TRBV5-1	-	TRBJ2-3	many	TGCGCCAGCCGGTTGCAGGGCTACACAGATACGCAGTATTTT	CASRLQGYTDTQYF
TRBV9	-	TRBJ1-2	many	TGTGCCAGCCATAGCCAGGGAGGGGGCTACACCTTC	CASHSQGGGYTF
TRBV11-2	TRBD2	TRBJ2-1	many	TGTGCCAGCAGCGGACCCAGCGGGGCAAGTGGCACGTTCTTC	CASSGPSGASGTFF
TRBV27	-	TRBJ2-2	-	TGTGCCAGCAGACTTATAGATGACGGGGAGCTGTTTTTT	CASRLIDDGELFF
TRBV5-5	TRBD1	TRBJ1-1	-	TGTGCCAGCAGCTGGCAGGGGGCTGGTGAAGCTTTCTTT	CASSWQGAGEAFF
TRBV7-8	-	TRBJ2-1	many	TGTGCCAGCAGCCTCCAAACGTACAATGAGCAGTTCTTC	CASSLQTYNEQFF
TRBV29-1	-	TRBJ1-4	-	TGCAGCTTACGGGGGATTAATGAAAAACTGTTTTTT	CSLRGINEKLFF
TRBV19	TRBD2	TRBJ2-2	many	TGTGCCAGTAGTATACTGACTAGCGGGATGGGGGAGCTGTTTTTT	CASSILTSGMGELFF
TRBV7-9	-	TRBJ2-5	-	TGTGCCAGCAGCTTAGACAGTGCCGACACCCCTGGGCCCACGGGGACCCAGTACTTC	CASSLDSADTPGPTGTQYF
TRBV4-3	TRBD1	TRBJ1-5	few	TGCGCCAGCAGCCAAAGACAGGGGGTTGATCGGCCCCAGCATTTT	CASSQRQGVDRPQHF
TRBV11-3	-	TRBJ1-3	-	TGTGCCAGCAGCTTTCGCAACTGGGGGAGAAACACCATATATTTT	CASSFRNWGRNTIYF
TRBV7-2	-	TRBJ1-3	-	TGTGCCAGCAGCTTAGACCGAGGGGCTGGGAACGCCATATATTTT	CASSLDRGAGNAIYF
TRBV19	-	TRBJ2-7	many	TGTGCCAGTAGCCATGGGACAATGGGGCTCGGCGAGCAGTACTTC	CASSHGTMGLGEQYF
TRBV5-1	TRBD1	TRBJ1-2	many	TGCGCCAGCAGCACGGAGGGACAGGTATACTATGGCTACACCTTC	CASSTEGQVYYGYTF
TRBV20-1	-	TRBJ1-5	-	TGCAGTGCTAGCATGGACACCGGAGGGGCGAATCAGCCCCAGCATTTT	CSASMDTGGANQPQHF